This record looks at one T cell receptor beta chain sequence and its context. Its antigen is still unknown. The CDR3 loop spans 14 amino acids. With 6 bases clipped from V and 2 bases from J, the junction kept 7 bases outside the gene matches. CDR1 is MNHEY, CDR2 SMNVEV, per germline (reference sequence). Researchers prepared the TCRbeta library using unique molecular identifiers, the study reports. TCRdb re-analysed the PCR reads in MiXCR, keeping a single row per CDR3 protein. This sample yields around 960,000 distinct CDR3 sequences, of which roughly 29% are seen a single time; more than 25% belongs to the top ten. The data stem from a study of T-cell reconstitution after alpha-beta-depleted transplantation in children. Study-level findings and limits: T cells produced anew were the main source of T-cell counts and diversity one year after transplant.

The sample was PBMCs, mostly from graft donor cells, taken 360 days after TCRalphabeta/CD19-depleted stem cell transplant. The sequence was collected from a boy younger than two who had a stem cell transplant for SCID, so the T cells may come from the graft donor. J is TRBJ2-7 and V is TRBV27, with 7 bases lining up with TRBD1. The CDR3 loop is CASSLQGSPYEQYF. The CDR3 DNA reads as TGTGCCAGCAGCTTACAGGGGTCCCCCTACGAGCAGTACTTC.